These T cell receptor beta chains were read from a single sample in a study of shared clonotypes between healthy human individuals. Sequenced by immunoSEQ multiplex PCR; TCRdb stores in-frame clones only, minus some. This table holds 800,000 or so clones, 95% to 97% found once. What was sequenced was naive CD8+ T cells sorted from blood. These receptors came from a man between 25 and 39 years old in good health. Each CDR3 is given with its conserved first and last residue. D genes are given only for firm matches.

v_gene	d_gene	j_gene	CDR3aa
TRBV7-2	-	TRBJ2-1	CASSLVSDNEQFF
TRBV7-2	-	TRBJ2-7	CASSGRGAVSYEQYF
TRBV7-6	TRBD2	TRBJ2-1	CASSLYPRTREYNEQFF
TRBV6-1	-	TRBJ2-7	CASSEWIEQYF
TRBV29-1	TRBD2	TRBJ2-5	CSVLAEREETQYF
TRBV27	-	TRBJ1-1	CASTSSPGGPNTEAFF
TRBV9	TRBD2	TRBJ2-1	CASSPTSGRAVGGEQFF
TRBV4-1	-	TRBJ2-2	CASSQGEMNTGELFF
TRBV4-2	TRBD2	TRBJ2-7	CASSQPGTSDYEQYF
TRBV11-2	-	TRBJ1-5	CASSLAGWQPQHF
TRBV5-4	TRBD2	TRBJ2-7	CASSSAGLANEQYF
TRBV15	-	TRBJ1-4	CATRGSDRTPEKLFF
TRBV29-1	-	TRBJ1-1	CSVEEGNTEAFF
TRBV4-1	-	TRBJ1-2	CASSQAPGGKRGYTF
TRBV28	-	TRBJ1-2	CASSSPQFFGYTF
TRBV29-1	-	TRBJ2-7	CSVEGRYYEQYF
TRBV6-5	TRBD1	TRBJ2-5	CASSYRDSQETQYF
TRBV6-5	TRBD1	TRBJ2-5	CASRYTTGGKSETQYF
TRBV7-2	TRBD1	TRBJ1-1	CASSPTPDRATNTEAFF
TRBV6-6	TRBD1	TRBJ2-7	CASSYVQTTGVHEQYF
TRBV19	TRBD2	TRBJ2-1	CASSIIALAGNEQFF
TRBV7-9	-	TRBJ2-2	CASSPPVNPGELFF
TRBV7-9	-	TRBJ2-3	CASSLWEYTQYF
TRBV16	TRBD2	TRBJ2-1	CASSRLAGGVGDEQFF
TRBV6-6	-	TRBJ2-1	CASSFSLEWTNEQFF
TRBV27	TRBD2	TRBJ2-3	CASSLSGRGTQYF
TRBV18	-	TRBJ2-2	CASSPAENTGELFF
TRBV4-2	-	TRBJ1-1	CASSQVGVRGRAMNTEAFF
TRBV7-6	-	TRBJ2-4	CASSALGGTGNIQYF